This T cell receptor (beta chain) was captured by sequencing in a study of T cells in Graves' hyperthyroidism and ophthalmopathy. General study results and limits: Through a model of 13 V-J features, ophthalmopathy was separated from stable hyperthyroidism. Researchers found most expanded thyroid clonotypes above 0.001 in blood as well. Ophthalmopathy onset followed model prediction by a median about 6.5 months.

Template material for amplifying TCR beta CDR3 regions consisted of RNA transcripts. First-round RT-PCR of the TCR CDR3 relied on the HTBI primer set. MiXCR, applied by TCRdb to the multiplex PCR reads, yields one record per CDR3 protein. The sample carries 650,000 to 800,000 distinct CDR3 sequences, approximately 42% recorded once. The CDR3 is 15 amino acids. Germline CDR1 is MNHEY and CDR2 is SVGAGI. With V trimmed by 5 bases and J by 6 bases, 12 bases remained unmatched. Remarks on this clonotype: Its specificity is unknown.

The chain joins TRBV6-5 to TRBJ2-7; 8 positions match TRBD1. Source material: peripheral blood or thyroid tissue (not recorded which). This clonotype was sampled from an adult man with Graves' disease, either hyperthyroidism or ophthalmopathy (not recorded which). The CDR3 DNA follows: TGTGCCAGCAGTGAACCAGGACAGGGTGTGGGCGAGCAGTACTTC. Protein sequence: CASSEPGQGVGEQYF.